This T cell receptor beta chain originates from a study of vaccination effects on CD4 cells after COVID-19. Study in general: Post-vaccine sampling occurred a median 72 days after the second dose.

Trimming removed 0 bases at V and 5 bases at J, with 6 bases between. CDR3 length: 13 amino acids. CDR1 is SGHDN and CDR2 is FVKESK in the germline V gene. Note on this clone: Its antigen is currently unknown.

The ViraFEST assay expanded antigen-specific CD4+ T cells with viral peptide pools before sequencing. Having been cultured for roughly 9 days, the cells underwent CD4+ T cell isolation. The vaccine given was either BNT162b2 or mRNA-1273, in two doses. The vaccine recipients had no prior SARS-CoV-2 infection, with negative nucleocapsid antibodies. Culturing of under 2.5 million PBMC per well took place with approximately 10 IU/ml IL-2 and 7.5 to 10 ug/ml peptides. Some clones are missing from TCRdb's copy, which holds only in-frame ones; the method was immunoSEQ multiplex PCR. The sample holds 35,000 to 45,000 clones; about 80% are singletons and the top ten take just under 2%.

This TCR derives from a human donor who received a COVID-19 vaccine. Some clones in this sample may be carry-over from other donors' samples. The specimen was CD4+ T cells from PBMCs cultured with HCoV-NL63 spike peptides, collected after COVID-19 vaccination. This chain connects TRBV14 to TRBJ2-3; weak D call: TRBD1 (5 bases). This CDR3 is CASSQDREDTQYF. In DNA form, the CDR3 reads TGTGCCAGCAGCCAAGACAGGGAAGATACGCAGTATTTT.